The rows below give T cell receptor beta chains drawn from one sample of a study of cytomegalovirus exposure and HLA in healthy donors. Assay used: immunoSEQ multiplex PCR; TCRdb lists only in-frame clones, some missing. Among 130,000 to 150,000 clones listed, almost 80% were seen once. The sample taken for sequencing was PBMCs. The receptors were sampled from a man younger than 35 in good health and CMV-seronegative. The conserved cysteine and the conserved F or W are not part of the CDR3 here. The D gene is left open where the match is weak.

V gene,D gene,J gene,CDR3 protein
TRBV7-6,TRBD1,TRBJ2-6,ASSLGFGDRAPDRANVLT
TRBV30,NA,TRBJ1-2,AWSPTGYGYT
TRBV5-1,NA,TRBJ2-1,ASSLDISYNEQF
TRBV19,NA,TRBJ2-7,ASSSGITYEQY
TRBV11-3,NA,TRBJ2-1,ASSLQGFRSYNEQF
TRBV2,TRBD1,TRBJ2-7,ASSRDRGLTYEQY
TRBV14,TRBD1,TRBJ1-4,ASSGDSRREKLF
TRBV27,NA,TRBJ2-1,ASSSTGKEQF
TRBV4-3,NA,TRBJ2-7,ASSQAQNYEQY
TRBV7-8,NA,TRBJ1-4,ASSQGYEKLF
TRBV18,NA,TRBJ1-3,ASSPDLRGGNTIY
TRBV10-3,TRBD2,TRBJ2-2,AIKVGTRIDTGELF
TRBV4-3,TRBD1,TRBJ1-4,ASSQEAGGGKLF
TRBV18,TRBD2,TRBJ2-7,ASSPGGGYEQY
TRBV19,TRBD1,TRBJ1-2,ASSPRDRDSIYGYT
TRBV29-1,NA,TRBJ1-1,SVDATLGRNTEAF
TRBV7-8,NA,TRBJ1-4,ASSLESSSREKLF
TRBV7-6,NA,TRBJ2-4,ASSLGGGHFENIQY
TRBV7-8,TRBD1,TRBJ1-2,ASSNRDRGPSNYGYT
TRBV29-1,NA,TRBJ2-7,SVEVGTYEQY
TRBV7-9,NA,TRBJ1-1,VSSLAEILNTEAF
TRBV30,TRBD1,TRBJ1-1,AWVRTGVNTEAF
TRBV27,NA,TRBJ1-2,ASSSFGTYHGGYT
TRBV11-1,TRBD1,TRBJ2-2,ASSLVSGQATGELF
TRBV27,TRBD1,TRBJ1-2,ASSSRTGGNYGYT
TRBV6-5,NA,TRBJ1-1,ASSYSARREAF
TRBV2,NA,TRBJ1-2,ASSVRGGAGGYT
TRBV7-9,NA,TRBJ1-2,ASSLTGRANNYGYT
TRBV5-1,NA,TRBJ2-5,ASSLMGLAGTQY
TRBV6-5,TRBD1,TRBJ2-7,ASSSATGPRGEQY
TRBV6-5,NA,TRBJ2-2,ASSPPGANTGELF
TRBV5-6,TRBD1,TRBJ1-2,ASSTHRGDGYT
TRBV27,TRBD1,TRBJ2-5,ASSLGTGGWRETQY
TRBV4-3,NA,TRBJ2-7,ASSQASTVHEQY
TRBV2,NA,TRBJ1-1,ASGGGSNTEAF
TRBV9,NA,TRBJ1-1,ASSLDKNTEAF
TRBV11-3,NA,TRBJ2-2,ASSLIGGGELF
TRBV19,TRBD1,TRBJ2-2,ASSDRTGSNTGELF
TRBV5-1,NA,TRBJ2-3,ASSLQGLEDTQY
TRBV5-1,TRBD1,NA,ASSFRTGSHEQY
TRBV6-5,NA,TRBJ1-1,ASSYGGITEAF
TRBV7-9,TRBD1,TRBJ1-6,ASSRGDSLSPLH
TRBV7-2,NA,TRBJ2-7,ASSFASYEQY
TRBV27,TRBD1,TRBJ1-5,ASSFSLDRANQPQH
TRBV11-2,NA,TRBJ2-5,ASSLVTGGAETQY
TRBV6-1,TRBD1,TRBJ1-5,ASSEGQEGGQPQH
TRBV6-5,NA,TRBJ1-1,ASSQHRMKGTEAF
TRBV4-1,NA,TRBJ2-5,ASSQEPLREQETQY